Each of the 2 T cell receptor beta chains below was sequenced from the same sample in a study of blood T cell repertoires in COVID-19. Sequenced by immunoSEQ multiplex PCR; TCRdb stores in-frame clones only, minus some. The sample records 110,000 or so clones, 70% to 80% being singletons. The specimen sequenced was peripheral blood. Receptors were obtained from a man between 70 and 80 years old with acute or convalescent COVID-19.

The rearrangement joins TRBV11-3 to TRBJ2-1; 7 positions match TRBD1. CDR3 size: 14 residues. Losses at the gene ends were 5 bases for V and 7 bases for J; bases not matched to a gene: 8. Germline CDR1 reads SGHNT; CDR2 reads YENEEA. Here the CDR3 DNA reads TGTGCCAGCAGCCCACGACAGGGTGGTAATGAGCAGTTCTTC. The encoded protein is CASSPRQGGNEQFF.

This clone was detected a few times. The V and J genes are TRBV5-1 and TRBJ2-1; 7 bases agree with TRBD2. Germline values: CDR1 SGHRS, CDR2 YFSETQ. CDR3 length: 16 residues. Trimming at V came to 0 bases and at J to 4 bases, leaving 7 bases not matched to a gene. CDR3 in DNA: TGCGCCAGCAGCTTGGTCCAAGCGGGGAGTTACAATGAGCAGTTCTTC. This sequence encodes CASSLVQAGSYNEQFF.